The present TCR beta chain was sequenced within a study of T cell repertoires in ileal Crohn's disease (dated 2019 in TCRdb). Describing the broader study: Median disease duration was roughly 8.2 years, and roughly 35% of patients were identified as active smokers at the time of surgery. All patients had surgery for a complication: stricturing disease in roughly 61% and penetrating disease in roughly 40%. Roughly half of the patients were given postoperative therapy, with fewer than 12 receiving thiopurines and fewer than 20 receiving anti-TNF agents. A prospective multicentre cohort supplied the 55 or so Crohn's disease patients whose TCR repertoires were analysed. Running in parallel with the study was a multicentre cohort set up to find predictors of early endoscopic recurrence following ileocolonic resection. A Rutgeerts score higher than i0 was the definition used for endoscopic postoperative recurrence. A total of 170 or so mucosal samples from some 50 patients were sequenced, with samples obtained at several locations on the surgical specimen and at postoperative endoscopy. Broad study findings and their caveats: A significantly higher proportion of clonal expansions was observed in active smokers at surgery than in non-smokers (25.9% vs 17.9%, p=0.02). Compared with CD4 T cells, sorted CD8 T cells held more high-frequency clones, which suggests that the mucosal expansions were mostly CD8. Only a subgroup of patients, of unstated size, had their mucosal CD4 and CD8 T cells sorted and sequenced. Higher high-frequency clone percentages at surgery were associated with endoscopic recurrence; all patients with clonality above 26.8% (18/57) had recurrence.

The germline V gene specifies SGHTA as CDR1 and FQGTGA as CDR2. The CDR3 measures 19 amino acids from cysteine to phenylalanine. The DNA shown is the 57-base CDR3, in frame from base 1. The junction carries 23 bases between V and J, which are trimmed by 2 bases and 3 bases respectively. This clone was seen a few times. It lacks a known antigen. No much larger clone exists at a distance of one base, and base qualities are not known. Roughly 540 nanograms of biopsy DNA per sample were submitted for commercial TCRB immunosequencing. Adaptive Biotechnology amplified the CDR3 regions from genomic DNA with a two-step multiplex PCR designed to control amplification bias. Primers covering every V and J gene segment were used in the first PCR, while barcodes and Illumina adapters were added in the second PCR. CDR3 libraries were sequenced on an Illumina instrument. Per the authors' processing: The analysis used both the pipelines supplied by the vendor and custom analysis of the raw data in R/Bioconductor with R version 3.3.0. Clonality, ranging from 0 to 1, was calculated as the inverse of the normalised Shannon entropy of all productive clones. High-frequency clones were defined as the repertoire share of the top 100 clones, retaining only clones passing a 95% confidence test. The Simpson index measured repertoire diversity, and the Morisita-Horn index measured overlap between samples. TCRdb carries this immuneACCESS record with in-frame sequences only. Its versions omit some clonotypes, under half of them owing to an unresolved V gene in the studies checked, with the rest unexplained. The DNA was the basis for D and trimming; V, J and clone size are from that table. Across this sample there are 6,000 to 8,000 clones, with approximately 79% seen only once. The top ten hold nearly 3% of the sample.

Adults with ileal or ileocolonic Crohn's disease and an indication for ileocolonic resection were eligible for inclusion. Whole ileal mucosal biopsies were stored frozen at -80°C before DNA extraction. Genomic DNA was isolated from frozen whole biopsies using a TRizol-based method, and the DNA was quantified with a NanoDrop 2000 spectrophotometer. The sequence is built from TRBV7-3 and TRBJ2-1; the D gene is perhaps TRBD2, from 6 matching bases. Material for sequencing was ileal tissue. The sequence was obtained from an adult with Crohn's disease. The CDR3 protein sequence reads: CASSLFKSDGGRNYNEQFF. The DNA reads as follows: TGTGCCAGCAGCTTATTTAAATCGGATGGGGGGAGGAACTACAATGAGCAGTTCTTC.